The rows below give T cell receptor beta chains drawn from one sample of a study of CXCR3-negative and CXCR3-positive naive CD8 T cells. With the 5' RACE reads reprocessed, TCRdb shows one record per CDR3 protein and no DNA. This sample's clone table lists tens of thousands of distinct CDR3 sequences. The source material was memory CD8+ T cells from blood. Source of these receptors: a human donor in good health. Some clones in this sample may be carry-over from other donors' samples. Each CDR3 is given with its conserved first and last residue.

J	V	CDR3
TRBJ2-7	TRBV28	CASRQATYEQYF
TRBJ2-2	TRBV12-3/TRBV12-4	CASSFRLAGSGELFF
TRBJ1-2	TRBV30	CAWSGGAWDGYTF
TRBJ2-3	TRBV29-1	CSVVQDGMQYF
TRBJ2-5	TRBV12-3/TRBV12-4	CASRLGEETQYF
TRBJ1-1	TRBV7-9	CASSTQAGTVNTEAFF
TRBJ2-1	TRBV28	CASCGTKLDEQFF
TRBJ2-2	TRBV6-2/TRBV6-3	CASSYLAGGLVTGELFF
TRBJ1-5	TRBV6-2/TRBV6-3	CASSYGPGFNQPQHF
TRBJ1-1	TRBV5-1	CASSSTRQNTEAFF
TRBJ2-3	TRBV7-8	CASNHQGVTDTQYF
TRBJ2-1	TRBV6-2/TRBV6-3	CASSYSGEQFF
TRBJ2-7	TRBV4-2	CASSQDETSSYEQYF
TRBJ2-5	TRBV20-1	CSARDHQGGETQYF
TRBJ2-1	TRBV4-3	CASSQDFAGSSYNEQFF
TRBJ2-7	TRBV20-1	CSARDRPSSYEQYF
TRBJ2-7	TRBV28	CASTSPGQSYEQYF
TRBJ1-5	TRBV6-2/TRBV6-3	CASSYEGDSNQPQHF
TRBJ2-7	TRBV29-1	CSVDVAGEAYEQYF
TRBJ2-1	TRBV15	CATSRGLAGDIEQFF
TRBJ1-5	TRBV4-3	CASSQGEGEGNKPQHF
TRBJ1-2	TRBV27	CASSLRQGGIFGYTF
TRBJ2-1	TRBV5-1	CASSNGAAYNEQFF
TRBJ2-7	TRBV29-1	CSAQAGDRSSYEQYF
TRBJ1-2	TRBV6-5	CASSYSMPIDYGYTF
TRBJ2-1	TRBV5-1	CASSLRREVSNEQFF
TRBJ2-7	TRBV29-1	CSVVDGVLYEQYF
TRBJ1-1	TRBV6-2/TRBV6-3	CASSYSRVEENTEAFF
TRBJ2-1	TRBV6-6	CASSYIAVSGNEQFF
TRBJ2-1	TRBV27	CASSPSQNSYNEQFF
TRBJ1-1	TRBV2	CASSTQGDWTGAFF
TRBJ2-5	TRBV7-9	CASRGTGQAQETQYF
TRBJ2-1	TRBV7-7	CASSFGTGGSEQFF
TRBJ1-5	TRBV27	CASSWGVGQPQHF
TRBJ1-2	TRBV6-5	CASSKLLSYGYTF
TRBJ2-1	TRBV5-1	CASNGLADNEQFF
TRBJ2-1	TRBV5-1	CASSLGTSGDYNEQFF
TRBJ1-2	TRBV6-9	CASSPDGGWGYTF
TRBJ1-1	TRBV7-9	CASSFTEEAFF
TRBJ2-3	TRBV6-1	CASKVAGGTDTQYF
TRBJ2-7	TRBV13	CASSSYYEQYF
TRBJ2-1	TRBV7-2	CASSLEDRSYNEQFF
TRBJ1-1	TRBV12-3/TRBV12-4	CASSLLAGDTEAFF
TRBJ2-3	TRBV27	CASSQERKTGDTQYF
TRBJ2-5	TRBV29-1	CSVGLAGQQETQYF
TRBJ1-2	TRBV6-5	CASRPYRVEGYTF
TRBJ2-6	TRBV7-2	CASSFRTAGANVLTF
TRBJ2-1	TRBV6-5	CASSYSITGRARQFF
TRBJ2-7	TRBV4-1	CASSQVLGGNYEQYF
TRBJ2-1	TRBV28	CASSLPPTGTNEQFF
TRBJ2-7	TRBV10-3	CAISEPEGDYEQYF
TRBJ2-5	TRBV14	CASSLLSGGRETQYF
TRBJ2-1	TRBV7-2	CASSLRDSAYNEQFF
TRBJ1-1	TRBV29-1	CSAPGQNTEAFF
TRBJ1-2	TRBV7-6	CASTSIDEYHGYTF
TRBJ2-1	TRBV25-1	CASSEGDYYNKQFF
TRBJ1-2	TRBV21-1	CASNPLASANYGYTF
TRBJ2-3	TRBV12-3/TRBV12-4	CASSLGVPDTQYF
TRBJ2-7	TRBV29-1	CSVEIEGNSYEQYF